Listed here are 3 T cell receptor beta chains from one sample, sequenced in a study of blood T cell repertoires in COVID-19. The table came from immunoSEQ multiplex PCR; TCRdb's copy has only in-frame clones and leaves some out. The repertoire has 200,000 to 250,000 clones, around 80% of them found once; the top ten carry 7.2%. Sequenced material: peripheral blood. The receptors originated from a woman in her seventies with acute or convalescent COVID-19.

The chain uses TRBV29-1 and TRBJ2-5, with 7 bases lining up with TRBD2. The CDR3 has 11 amino acids. The germline V gene has CDR1 SQVTM and CDR2 ANQGSEA. After removal of 7 bases from V and 3 bases from J, the junction contained 2 bases not matched to a gene. The CDR3 here is CSGAGKETQYF. The CDR3 coding sequence is TGCAGCGGAGCGGGGAAAGAGACCCAGTACTTC.

The chain couples TRBV10-3 to TRBJ2-2; 8 bases align to TRBD1. In germline, CDR1 is ENHRY, CDR2 SYGVKD. This CDR3 is built from 16 residues. The J segment lost 3 bases and the V segment lost 5 bases, leaving 8 bases of the junction unmatched. CDR3 in amino acids: CAISLETGADTGELFF. CDR3 nucleotide sequence: TGTGCCATCAGTCTCGAGACAGGGGCGGACACCGGGGAGCTGTTTTTT.

The V call is TRBV2, the J call TRBJ2-7; 7 bases match TRBD2. The germline gives CDR1 SNHLY, CDR2 FYNNEI. After removal of 3 bases from V and 3 bases from J, the junction contained 8 bases not matched to a gene. The CDR3 covers 15 residues. The CDR3 DNA reads as TGTGCCAGCAGTGAGATTGCGGGGGTACTCTACGAGCAGTACGTC. This gives the protein CASSEIAGVLYEQYV.